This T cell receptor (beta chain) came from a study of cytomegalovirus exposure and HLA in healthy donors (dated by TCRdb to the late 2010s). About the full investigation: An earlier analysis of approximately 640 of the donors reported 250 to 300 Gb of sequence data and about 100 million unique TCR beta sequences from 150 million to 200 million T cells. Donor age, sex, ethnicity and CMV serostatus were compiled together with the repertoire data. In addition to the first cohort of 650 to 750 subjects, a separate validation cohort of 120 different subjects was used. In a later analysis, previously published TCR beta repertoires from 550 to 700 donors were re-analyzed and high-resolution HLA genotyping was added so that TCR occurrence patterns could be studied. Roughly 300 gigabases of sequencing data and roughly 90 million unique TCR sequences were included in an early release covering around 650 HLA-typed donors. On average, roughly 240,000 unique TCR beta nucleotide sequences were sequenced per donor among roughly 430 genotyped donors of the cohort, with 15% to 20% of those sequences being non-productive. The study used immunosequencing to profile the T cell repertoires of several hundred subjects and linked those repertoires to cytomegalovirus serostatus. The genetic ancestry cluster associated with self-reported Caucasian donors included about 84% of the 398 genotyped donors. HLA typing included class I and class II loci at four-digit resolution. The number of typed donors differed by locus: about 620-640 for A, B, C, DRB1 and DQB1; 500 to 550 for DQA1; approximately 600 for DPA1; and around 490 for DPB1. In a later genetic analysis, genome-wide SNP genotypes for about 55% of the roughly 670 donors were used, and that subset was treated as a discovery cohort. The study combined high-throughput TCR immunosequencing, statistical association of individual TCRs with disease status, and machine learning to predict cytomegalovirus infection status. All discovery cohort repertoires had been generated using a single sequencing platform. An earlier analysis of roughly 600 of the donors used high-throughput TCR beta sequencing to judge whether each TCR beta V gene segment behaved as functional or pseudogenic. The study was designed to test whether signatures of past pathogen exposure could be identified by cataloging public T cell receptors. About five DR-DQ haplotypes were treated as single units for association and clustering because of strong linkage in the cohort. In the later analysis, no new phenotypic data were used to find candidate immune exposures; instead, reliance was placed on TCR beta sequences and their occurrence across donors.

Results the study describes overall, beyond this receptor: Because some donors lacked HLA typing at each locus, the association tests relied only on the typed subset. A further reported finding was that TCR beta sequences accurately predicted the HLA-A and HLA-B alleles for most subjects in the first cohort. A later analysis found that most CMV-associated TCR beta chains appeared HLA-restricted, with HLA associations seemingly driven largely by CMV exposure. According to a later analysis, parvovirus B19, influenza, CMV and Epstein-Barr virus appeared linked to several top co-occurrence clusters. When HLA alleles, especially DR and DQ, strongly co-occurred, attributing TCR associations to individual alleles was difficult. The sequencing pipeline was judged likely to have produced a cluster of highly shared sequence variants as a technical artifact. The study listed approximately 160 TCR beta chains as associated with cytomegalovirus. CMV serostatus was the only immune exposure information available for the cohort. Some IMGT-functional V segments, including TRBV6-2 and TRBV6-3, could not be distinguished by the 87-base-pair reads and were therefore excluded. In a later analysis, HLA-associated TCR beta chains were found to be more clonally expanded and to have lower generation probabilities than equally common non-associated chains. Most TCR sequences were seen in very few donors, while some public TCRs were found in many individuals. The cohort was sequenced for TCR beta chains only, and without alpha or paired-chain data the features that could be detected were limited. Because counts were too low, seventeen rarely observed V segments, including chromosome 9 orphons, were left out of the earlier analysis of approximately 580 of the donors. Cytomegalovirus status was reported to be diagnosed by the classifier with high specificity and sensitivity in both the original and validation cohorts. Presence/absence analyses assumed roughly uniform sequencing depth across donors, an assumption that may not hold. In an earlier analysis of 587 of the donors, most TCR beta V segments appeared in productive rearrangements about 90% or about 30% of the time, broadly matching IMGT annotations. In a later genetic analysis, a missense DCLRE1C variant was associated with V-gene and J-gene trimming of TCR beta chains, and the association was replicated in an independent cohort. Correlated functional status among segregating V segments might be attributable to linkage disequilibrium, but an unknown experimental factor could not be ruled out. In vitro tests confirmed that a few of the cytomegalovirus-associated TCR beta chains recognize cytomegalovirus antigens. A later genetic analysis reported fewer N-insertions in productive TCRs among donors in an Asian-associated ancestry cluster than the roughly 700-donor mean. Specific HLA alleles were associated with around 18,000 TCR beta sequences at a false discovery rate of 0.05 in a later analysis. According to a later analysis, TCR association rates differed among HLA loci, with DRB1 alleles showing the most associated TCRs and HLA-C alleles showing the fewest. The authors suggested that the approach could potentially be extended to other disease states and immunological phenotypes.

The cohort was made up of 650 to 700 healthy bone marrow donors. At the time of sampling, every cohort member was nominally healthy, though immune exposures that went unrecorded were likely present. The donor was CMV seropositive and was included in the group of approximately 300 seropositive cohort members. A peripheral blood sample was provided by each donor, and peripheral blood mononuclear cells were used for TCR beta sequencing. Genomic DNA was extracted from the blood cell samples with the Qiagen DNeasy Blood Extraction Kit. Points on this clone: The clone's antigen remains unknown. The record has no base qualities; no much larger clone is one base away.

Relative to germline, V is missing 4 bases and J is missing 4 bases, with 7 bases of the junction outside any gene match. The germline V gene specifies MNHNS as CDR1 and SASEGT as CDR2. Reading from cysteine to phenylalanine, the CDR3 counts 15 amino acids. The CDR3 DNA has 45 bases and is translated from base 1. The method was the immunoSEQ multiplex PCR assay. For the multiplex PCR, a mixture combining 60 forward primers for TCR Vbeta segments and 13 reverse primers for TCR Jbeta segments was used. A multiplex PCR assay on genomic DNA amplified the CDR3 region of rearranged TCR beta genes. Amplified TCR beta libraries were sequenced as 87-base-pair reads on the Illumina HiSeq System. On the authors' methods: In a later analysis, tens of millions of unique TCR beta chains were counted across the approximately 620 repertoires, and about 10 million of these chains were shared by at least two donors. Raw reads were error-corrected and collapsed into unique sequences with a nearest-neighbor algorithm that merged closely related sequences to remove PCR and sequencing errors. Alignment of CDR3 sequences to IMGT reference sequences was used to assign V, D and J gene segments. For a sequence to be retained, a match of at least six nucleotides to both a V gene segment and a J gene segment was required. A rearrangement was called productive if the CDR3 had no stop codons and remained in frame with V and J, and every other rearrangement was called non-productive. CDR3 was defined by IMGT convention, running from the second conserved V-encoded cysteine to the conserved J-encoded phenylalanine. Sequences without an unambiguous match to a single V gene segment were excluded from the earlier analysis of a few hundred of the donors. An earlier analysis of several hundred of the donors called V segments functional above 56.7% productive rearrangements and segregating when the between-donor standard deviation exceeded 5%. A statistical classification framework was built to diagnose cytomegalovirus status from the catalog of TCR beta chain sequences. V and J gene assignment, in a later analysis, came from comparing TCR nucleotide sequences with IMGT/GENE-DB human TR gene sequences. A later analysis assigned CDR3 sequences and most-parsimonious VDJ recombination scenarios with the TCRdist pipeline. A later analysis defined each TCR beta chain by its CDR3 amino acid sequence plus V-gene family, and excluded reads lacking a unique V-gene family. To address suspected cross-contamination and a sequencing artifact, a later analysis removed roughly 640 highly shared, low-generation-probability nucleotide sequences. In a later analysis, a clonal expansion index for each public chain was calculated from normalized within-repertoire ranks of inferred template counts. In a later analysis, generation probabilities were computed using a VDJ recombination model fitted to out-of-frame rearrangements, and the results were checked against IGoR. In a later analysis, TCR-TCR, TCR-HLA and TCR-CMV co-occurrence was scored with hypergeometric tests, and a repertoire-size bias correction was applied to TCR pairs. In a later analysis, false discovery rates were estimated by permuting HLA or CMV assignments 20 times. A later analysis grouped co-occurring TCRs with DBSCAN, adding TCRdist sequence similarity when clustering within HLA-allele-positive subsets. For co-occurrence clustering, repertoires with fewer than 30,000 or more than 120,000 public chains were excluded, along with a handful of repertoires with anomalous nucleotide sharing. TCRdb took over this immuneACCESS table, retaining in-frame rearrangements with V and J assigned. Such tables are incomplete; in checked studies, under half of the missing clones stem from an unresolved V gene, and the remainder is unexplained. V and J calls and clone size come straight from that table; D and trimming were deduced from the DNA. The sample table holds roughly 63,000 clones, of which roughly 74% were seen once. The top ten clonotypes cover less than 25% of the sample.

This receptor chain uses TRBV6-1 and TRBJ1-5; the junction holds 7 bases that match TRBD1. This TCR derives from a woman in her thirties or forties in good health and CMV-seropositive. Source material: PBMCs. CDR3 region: CASSGLGTANQPQHF. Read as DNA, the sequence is TGTGCCAGCAGTGGCCTCGGGACAGCAAATCAGCCCCAGCATTTT.